The sample holds a few counts of the clone carrying this TCR beta chain. Its antigen is unidentified. During its preparation, the TCRbeta library received unique molecular identifiers. Using its own MiXCR run on the PCR reads, TCRdb lists one record per CDR3 protein. The top ten hold roughly 30% of the sample, which has about a million distinct CDR3 sequences, around 30% seen once. This sample is part of a study of T-cell reconstitution after alpha-beta-depleted transplantation in children. General study findings and limits: Alpha-beta T cells about two months after transplant reportedly derived from several hundred expanded graft clones.

This receptor was taken from a boy under two years old who had a stem cell transplant for SCID, so the T cells may come from the graft donor. Here the sequenced sample was PBMCs, mostly from graft donor cells, taken 360 days after TCRalphabeta/CD19-depleted stem cell transplant.

CDR3 sequence: CSVEFGGSSYNEQFF. CDR3 DNA sequence: TGCAGCGTTGAATTCGGGGGGAGCTCCTACAATGAGCAGTTCTTC. The V and J genes are TRBV29-1 and TRBJ2-1; 7 bases match TRBD2. Germline values: CDR1 SQVTM, CDR2 ANQGSEA. The ends lost 2 bases at V and 0 bases at J; junction bases unmatched: 4. The CDR3 contains 15 residues.